This section outlines one T cell receptor beta chain sequence together with its context. Its antigen target is currently unknown. Base qualities were left out, and no much larger clone turns up one base away. V lost 5 bases and J lost 5 bases; the stretch between them is 15 bases long. From the cysteine through the phenylalanine, the CDR3 covers 14 amino acids. Only CDR3 DNA remains: 42 bases, in frame from the first base. The germline V gene specifies SGHNT as CDR1 and YENEEA as CDR2. The entry originates in a study of radiotherapy plus CTLA-4 blockade in lung cancer (dated by TCRdb to 2016 to 2019). With respect to the entire study: Among the enrolled patients, about 19% had an objective response, and less than 40% reached disease control. What the study reported, not specific to this receptor: Increased serum interferon-beta after radiation, together with early dynamic changes in blood T cell clones, were reported to be the strongest predictors of response. After treatment with radiotherapy and ipilimumab, TCR clones that originated in tumors expanded in peripheral blood.

The study evaluated CTLA-4 blockade (ipilimumab) given together with focal radiation therapy in patients who had chemo-refractory metastatic non-small-cell lung cancer. The library was built by means of the immunoSEQ multiplex PCR assay. TCRdb's version of the immuneACCESS table is confined to in-frame rearrangements and falls short of the full clone set. An unresolved V gene accounts for under half of the shortfall where checked; the remainder is of unknown origin. The sample has 75,000 to 100,000 clones on record, around 88% of them singletons. 4% to 6% of the sample is in the top ten clones. The input for sequencing was peripheral blood, taken from a patient treated with radiotherapy plus ipilimumab. The receptor's source is a human donor with non-small cell lung cancer that progressed on radiotherapy plus ipilimumab. In this chain, TRBV11-3 is recombined with TRBJ2-5; the D region is possibly TRBD1 or TRBD2, each matching across 5 bases. In nucleotide form, the sequence is TGTGCCAGCAGCCCTACCCGGGGCGGCGAGACCCAGTACTTC. Its translation reads: CASSPTRGGETQYF.